This T cell receptor (beta chain) was observed in a study of shared clonotypes between healthy human individuals (dated by TCRdb to about 2020). A note on the overall study: The cohort comprised two women and three men aged 18 to 49 years. For each donor, three plates each were used for CD4 naive and CD4 memory, two plates were used for CD8 naive, and one plate was used for CD8 memory. To estimate repertoire size and how much clonotype sharing occurs between individuals, the study deeply sequenced the blood TCR repertoires of roughly 5 healthy adults. Libraries were prepared and TCR repertoires were sequenced by different laboratories using diverse techniques, in order to increase sequencing depth and limit assay-specific biases. Between about 0.8 and 9.5 billion PBMCs per donor were obtained by leukapheresis.

Using the deep immunoSEQ assay, TCR CDR3 regions were amplified from genomic DNA by multiplex PCR. For each cell subset, the extracted genomic DNA was distributed evenly across all wells of several immunoSEQ 96-well plates, and each plate served as one replicate. Each replicate PCR for sorted subsets received about 0.2 ug genomic DNA, equal to roughly 29,000 T cell genomes. Purified libraries were quantified with a Qubit 3.0 fluorometer, sized on a Bioanalyzer 2100, and re-quantified with the KAPA Library Quantification kit. Every immunoSEQ 96-well plate was sequenced on a dedicated single-read 150-cycle Illumina NextSeq 550 flow cell. The study's own analysis went as follows. Because only junctional sequences without quality scores were contained in the immunoSEQ output, filtering matching that applied to full-length reads could not be performed. To assign V/J genes and CDR3, sequences were annotated against IMGT germline references using PyIR, a Python wrapper for IgBLAST v1.9. Any read was removed if the V/J assignment was weak (E-value above 1e-6), the CDR3 was missing, or the read contained stop codons, out-of-frame junctions, or ambiguous translated residues. V3J clonotypes were defined as sequences sharing an identical inferred V gene, J gene, and CDR3 amino acid sequence. Percentage overlap between repertoires was calculated by dividing the number of shared unique clonotypes by the size of the smaller repertoire. Repertoire richness was assessed with RTK rarefaction, the Chao1 estimator, and Recon v2.1 estimates of unobserved clonotypes. Generation probabilities were computed with OLGA for all TCRbeta clonotypes obtained by the gDNA method from several donors. As stored in TCRdb, this immuneACCESS dataset retains in-frame rearrangements with V and J assigned. A fraction of the clones does not appear; measured against another copy, unresolved V genes explain less than half of the discrepancy, and the remainder lacks a known reason. Clone size and the V and J calls come from that table; the DNA yielded D and trimming. This sample is represented by millions of clones; approximately 90% of them were singletons. Under 0.15% of the sample rests with the top ten.

The CDR3 spans 11 residues, from the cysteine through the phenylalanine. Only CDR3 DNA remains: 33 bases, in frame from the first base. V is pruned by 2 bases and J by 13 bases, leaving 5 bases of the junction without a gene match. From the germline V gene (reference sequence), CDR1 is SGHNT and CDR2 is YYREEE. Comments on this clone: Its specific antigen is unknown. No base qualities exist here, and no much larger clone lies one base off it.

The donors were healthy, HIV-negative adults who had no recently reported acute infections or vaccinations. Only Caucasian adults living in Nashville, Tennessee, USA were represented among the donors. Magnetic negative selection was used to enrich CD4+ T cells, after which naive cells were positively selected on CD45RA and the negative fraction became the memory subset. Blood was obtained by leukapheresis, after which PBMCs were separated by Ficoll-Histopaque density gradient centrifugation and cryopreserved in liquid nitrogen vapor phase. Analytical flow cytometry was used to check the purity and quantity of each magnetically sorted T cell population. Each sorted fraction had its genomic DNA isolated and then quantified by UV absorbance on a Nanodrop 2000c. Points the paper makes about the study in general: Naive subsets generally had larger estimated clonotype richness than memory subsets. Because the study included a small number of donors, the genetic and exposure-history diversity represented was limited. Incomplete sequencing was indicated by rarefaction of sorted-subset datasets, despite the large sequencing depth. Based on pairwise subsampling, the degree of clonotype sharing among donors was expected to be affected by sequencing depth. Sampling was limited to blood, and TCR repertoires in tissue likely differ from TCR repertoires in blood. When several donors were compared, the shared fraction of clonotypes was around 5% for naive CD4, over 3% for naive CD8, more than 2% for memory CD4, and 0.35% to 0.4% for memory CD8. Compared with non-shared clonotypes, the clonotypes found in all four sorted-subset donors had higher generation probabilities.

The source is a man aged 18 to 29 in good health. The rearranged chain carries TRBV5-4 and TRBJ2-5; the central 7 bases match TRBD1. Sequencing was carried out using naive CD4+ T cells sorted from blood. What this sample's cell subset or site label stands for: CD45RA+ positively selected. The sequence in DNA is TGTGCCAGCAGCTTCCAAGGACAGGCGTACTTC. Translated, it gives CASSFQGQAYF. Full variable domain (CDR3 extended with the reference TRBV5-4 and TRBJ2-5 proteins): ETGVTQSPTHLIKTRGQQVTLRCSSQSGHNTVSWYQQALGQGPQFIFQYYREEENGRGNFPPRFSGLQFPNYSSELNVNALELDDSALYLCASSFQGQAYFGPGTRLLVL.